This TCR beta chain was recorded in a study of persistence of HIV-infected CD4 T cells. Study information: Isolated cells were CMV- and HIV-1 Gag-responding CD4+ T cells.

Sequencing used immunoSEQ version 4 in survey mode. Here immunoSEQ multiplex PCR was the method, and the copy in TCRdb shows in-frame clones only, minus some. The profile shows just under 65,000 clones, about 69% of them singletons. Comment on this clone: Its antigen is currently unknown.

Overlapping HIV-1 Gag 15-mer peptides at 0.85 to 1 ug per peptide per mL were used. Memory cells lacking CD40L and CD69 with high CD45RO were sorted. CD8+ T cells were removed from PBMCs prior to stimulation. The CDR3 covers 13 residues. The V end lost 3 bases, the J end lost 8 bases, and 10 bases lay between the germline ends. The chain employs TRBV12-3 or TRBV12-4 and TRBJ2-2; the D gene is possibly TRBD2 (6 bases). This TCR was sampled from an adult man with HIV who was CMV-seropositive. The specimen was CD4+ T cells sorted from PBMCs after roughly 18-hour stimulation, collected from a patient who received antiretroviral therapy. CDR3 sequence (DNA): TGTGCCAGCAGTTTTCAGGAGGGAGGGGAGCTGTTTTTT. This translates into CASSFQEGGELFF.